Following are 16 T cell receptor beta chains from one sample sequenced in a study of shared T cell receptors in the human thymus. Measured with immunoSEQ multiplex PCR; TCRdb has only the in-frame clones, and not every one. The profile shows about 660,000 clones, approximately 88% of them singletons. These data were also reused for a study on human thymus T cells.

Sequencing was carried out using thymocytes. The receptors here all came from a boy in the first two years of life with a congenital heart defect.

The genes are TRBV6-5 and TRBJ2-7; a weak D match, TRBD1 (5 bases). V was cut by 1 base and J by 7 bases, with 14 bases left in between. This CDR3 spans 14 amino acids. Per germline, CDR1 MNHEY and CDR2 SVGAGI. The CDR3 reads CASSYYPGPSEQYF. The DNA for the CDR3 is TGTGCCAGCAGTTACTACCCAGGGCCCTCGGAGCAGTACTTC.

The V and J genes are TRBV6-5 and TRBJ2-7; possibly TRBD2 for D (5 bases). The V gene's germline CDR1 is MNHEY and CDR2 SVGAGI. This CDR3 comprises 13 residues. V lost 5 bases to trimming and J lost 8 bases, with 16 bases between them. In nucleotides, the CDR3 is TGTGCCAGCAGTACCGGGGTGGGGAGCAAGCAGTACTTC. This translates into CASSTGVGSKQYF.

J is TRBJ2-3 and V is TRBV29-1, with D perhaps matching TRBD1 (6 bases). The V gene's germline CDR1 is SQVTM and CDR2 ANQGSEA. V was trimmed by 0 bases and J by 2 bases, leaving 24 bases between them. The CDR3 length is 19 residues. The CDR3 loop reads CSVEDRTGYVLHLTDTQYF. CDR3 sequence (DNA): TGCAGCGTTGAAGATAGAACAGGGTACGTCTTACATCTCACAGATACGCAGTATTTT.

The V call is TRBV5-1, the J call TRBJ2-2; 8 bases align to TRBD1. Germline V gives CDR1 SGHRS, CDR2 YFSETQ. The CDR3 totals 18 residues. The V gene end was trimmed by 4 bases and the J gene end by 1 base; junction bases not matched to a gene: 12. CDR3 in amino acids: CASSVKPPGTGNTGELFF. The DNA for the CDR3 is TGCGCCAGCAGCGTAAAACCGCCCGGGACAGGGAACACCGGGGAGCTGTTTTTT.

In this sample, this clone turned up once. CDR3 residues: CASSLEAQGAKTQYF. As DNA, the CDR3 is TGCGCCAGCAGCTTGGAGGCACAGGGGGCTAAGACCCAGTACTTC. This chain links TRBV5-1 with TRBJ2-5, with 9 bases that match TRBD1. The length of the CDR3 is 15 residues. J gave up 6 bases and V 0 bases, and 6 bases lay outside the gene matches. The germline gives CDR1 SGHRS, CDR2 YFSETQ.

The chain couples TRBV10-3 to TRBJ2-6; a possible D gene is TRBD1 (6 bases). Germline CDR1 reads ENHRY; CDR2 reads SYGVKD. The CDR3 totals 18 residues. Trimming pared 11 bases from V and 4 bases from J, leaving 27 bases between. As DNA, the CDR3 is TGTGCCTCCCAGGGGAGCGGCAGGGCGGTTTCCGGGGCCAACGTCCTGACTTTC. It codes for CASQGSGRAVSGANVLTF.

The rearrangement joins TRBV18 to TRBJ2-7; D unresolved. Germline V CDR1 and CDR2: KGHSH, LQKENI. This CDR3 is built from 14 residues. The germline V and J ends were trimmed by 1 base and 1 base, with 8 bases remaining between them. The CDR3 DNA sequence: TGTGCCAGCTCACCACGGAGTGTTTCCTACGAGCAGTACTTC. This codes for CASSPRSVSYEQYF.

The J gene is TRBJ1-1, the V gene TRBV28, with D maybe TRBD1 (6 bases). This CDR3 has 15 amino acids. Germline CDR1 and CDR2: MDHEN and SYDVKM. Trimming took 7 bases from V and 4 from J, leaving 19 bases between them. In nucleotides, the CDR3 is TGTGCCAGCACCCCGGAAACCCTCAGGGGCACTGAAGCTTTCTTT. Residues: CASTPETLRGTEAFF.

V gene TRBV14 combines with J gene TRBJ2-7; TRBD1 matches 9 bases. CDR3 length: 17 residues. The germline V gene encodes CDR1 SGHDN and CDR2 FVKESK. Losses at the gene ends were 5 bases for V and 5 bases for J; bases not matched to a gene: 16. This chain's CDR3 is CASSLSRDRVRLHEQYF. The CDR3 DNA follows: TGTGCCAGCAGCTTGTCCCGGGACAGGGTACGGTTACACGAGCAGTACTTC.

CDR3 coding DNA: TGTGCCAGCAGCTTTAGGCCGGACAGGCTGAACACTGAAGCTTTCTTT. Protein sequence: CASSFRPDRLNTEAFF. This rearrangement joins TRBV5-6 to TRBJ1-1; 7 positions agree with TRBD1. Germline-derived CDR1 and CDR2 are SGHDT and YYEEEE. The CDR3 sequence is 16 residues long. The V segment lost 2 bases and the J segment 0 bases; nucleotides outside the gene matches: 7.

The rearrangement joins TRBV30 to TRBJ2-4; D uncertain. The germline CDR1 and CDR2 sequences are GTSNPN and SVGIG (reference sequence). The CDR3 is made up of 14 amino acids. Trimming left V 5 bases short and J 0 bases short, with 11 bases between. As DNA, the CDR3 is TGTGCCTGGGGTGCCCTATTAGCCAAAAACATTCAGTACTTC. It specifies CAWGALLAKNIQYF.

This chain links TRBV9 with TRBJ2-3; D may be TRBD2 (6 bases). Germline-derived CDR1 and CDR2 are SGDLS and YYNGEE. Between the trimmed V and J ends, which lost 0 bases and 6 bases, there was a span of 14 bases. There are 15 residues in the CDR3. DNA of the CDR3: TGTGCCAGCAGCGTAGTAGGAGGGAGACGGGATACGCAGTATTTT. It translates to CASSVVGGRRDTQYF.

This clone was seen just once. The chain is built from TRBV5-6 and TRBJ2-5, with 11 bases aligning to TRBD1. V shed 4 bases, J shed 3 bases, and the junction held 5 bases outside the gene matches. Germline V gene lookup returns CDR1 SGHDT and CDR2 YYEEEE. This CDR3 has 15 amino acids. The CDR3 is CASSIPGQGEETQYF. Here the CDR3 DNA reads TGTGCCAGCAGCATTCCGGGACAGGGGGAAGAGACCCAGTACTTC.

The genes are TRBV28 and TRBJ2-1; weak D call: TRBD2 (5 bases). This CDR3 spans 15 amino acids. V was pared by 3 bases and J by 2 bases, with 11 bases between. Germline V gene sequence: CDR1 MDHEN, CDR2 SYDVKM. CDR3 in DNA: TGTGCCAGCAGTTTGTGTGGGAGAACCTACAATGAGCAGTTCTTC. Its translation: CASSLCGRTYNEQFF.

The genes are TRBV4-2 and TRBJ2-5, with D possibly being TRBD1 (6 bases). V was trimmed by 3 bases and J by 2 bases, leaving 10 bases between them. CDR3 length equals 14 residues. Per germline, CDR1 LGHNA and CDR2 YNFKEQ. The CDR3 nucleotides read TGTGCCAGCAGCCAGTGGGGACAACAAGAGACCCAGTACTTC. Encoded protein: CASSQWGQQETQYF.

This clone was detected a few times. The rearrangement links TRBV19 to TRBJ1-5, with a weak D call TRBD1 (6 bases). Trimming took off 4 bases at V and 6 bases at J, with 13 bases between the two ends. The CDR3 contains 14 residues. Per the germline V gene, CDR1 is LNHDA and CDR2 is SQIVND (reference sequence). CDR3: CASSTGQLPQPQHF. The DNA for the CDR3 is TGTGCCAGTAGTACCGGACAGCTCCCTCAGCCCCAGCATTTT.